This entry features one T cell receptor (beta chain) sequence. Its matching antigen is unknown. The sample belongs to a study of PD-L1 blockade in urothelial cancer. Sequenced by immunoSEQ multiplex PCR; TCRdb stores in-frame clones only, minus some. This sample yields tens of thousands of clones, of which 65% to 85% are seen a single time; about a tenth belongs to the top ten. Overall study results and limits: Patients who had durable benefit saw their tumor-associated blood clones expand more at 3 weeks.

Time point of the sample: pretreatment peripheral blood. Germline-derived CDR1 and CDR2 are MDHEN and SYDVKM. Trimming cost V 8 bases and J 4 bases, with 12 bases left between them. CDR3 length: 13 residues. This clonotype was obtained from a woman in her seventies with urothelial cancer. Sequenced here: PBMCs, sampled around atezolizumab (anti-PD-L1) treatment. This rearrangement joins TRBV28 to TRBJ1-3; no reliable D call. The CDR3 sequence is CASGWQRGNTIYF. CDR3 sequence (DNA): TGTGCCAGCGGATGGCAGCGAGGAAACACCATATATTTT.